The subject of this entry is one T cell receptor (beta chain). At the DNA level, this CDR3 is encoded by other sequences in the same sample as well. The CDR3 has 15 amino acids. The germline CDR1 and CDR2 sequences are SGHTA and FQGTGA. V gave up 0 bases and J gave up 1 base, with 6 bases separating them. Profiling relied on immunoSEQ multiplex PCR, and the TCRdb table lists in-frame clones only, not all of them. Seen here are about 1 million clones, about 74% observed once, and the top ten hold nearly 1.5%. This sample was included in a study of shared clonotypes between healthy human individuals. The sequenced sample consisted of memory CD4+ T cells sorted from blood. As to subset: CD45RA-negative fraction. This chain links TRBV7-3 with TRBJ2-2; D gene ambiguous. The sequence came from a young man in good health. The CDR3 protein is CASSLTPLNTGELFF. The CDR3 DNA reads TGTGCCAGCAGCTTAACCCCCCTGAACACCGGGGAGCTGTTTTTT.